This entry lists 8 T cell receptor beta chains sequenced from one sample in a study of blood T cell repertoires in COVID-19. This table comes from immunoSEQ multiplex PCR, and its TCRdb copy is limited to in-frame clones, with some not included. The sample gives about 110,000 clones, approximately 90% of which show up once; less than 1.5% is in the top ten. The sequenced sample was peripheral blood. These receptors were collected from a human donor in a cohort sampled during active COVID-19.

The V call is TRBV6-5, the J call TRBJ1-3; D is ambiguous. This CDR3 has 15 amino acids. CDR1 is MNHEY, CDR2 SVGAGI, per germline. Trimming took 6 bases from V and 0 from J, leaving 12 bases between them. CDR3 sequence (DNA): TGTGCCAGCAGGGAGACGGTTACCTCTGGAAACACCATATATTTT. Translation gives CASRETVTSGNTIYF.

This clone was seen a few times. The chain is built from TRBV2 and TRBJ1-6; 8 bases agree with TRBD1. The CDR3 runs 12 residues. Per the germline V gene, CDR1 is SNHLY and CDR2 is FYNNEI. The J segment lost 9 bases and the V segment lost 6 bases, leaving 1 base of the junction unmatched. The CDR3 nucleotides are TGTGCCAGCAGAACAGGGGGTTCACCCCTCCACTTT. This sequence encodes CASRTGGSPLHF.

This rearrangement joins TRBV5-5 to TRBJ2-7; 7 bases are shared with TRBD1. V was clipped by 3 bases and J by 2 bases; unmatched bases: 5. Per the germline V gene, CDR1 is SGHKS and CDR2 is YYEKEE (reference sequence). The CDR3 is 14 amino acids. CDR3 sequence: CASSWGQGAYEQYF. The CDR3 DNA is TGTGCCAGCAGCTGGGGGCAGGGGGCCTACGAGCAGTACTTC.

The J gene is TRBJ1-4, the V gene TRBV14; TRBD1 agrees at 9 bases. Germline-derived CDR1 and CDR2 are SGHDN and FVKESK. Trimming took 0 bases from V and 6 from J; bases not matched to a gene: 8. The CDR3 length is 17 residues. CDR3 region: CASSQDHLTGGYEKLFF. Here the CDR3 DNA reads TGTGCCAGCAGCCAAGATCACCTCACAGGGGGCTATGAAAAACTGTTTTTT.

The CDR3 nucleotides are TGTGCCAGCAGCGTAAGCCGGGACAGGGGAGGATATGGCTACACCTTC. It is translated as CASSVSRDRGGYGYTF. V is TRBV9 and J is TRBJ1-2, with 10 bases that match TRBD1. This CDR3 is 16 amino acids long. CDR1 is SGDLS, CDR2 YYNGEE, per germline. Trimming at V came to 1 base and at J to 5 bases, leaving 8 bases not matched to a gene.

The chain is built from TRBV6-6 and TRBJ1-6; D is unresolved. The ends were cut back, 11 bases at V and 6 bases at J, with 14 bases in the middle. CDR3 size: 13 residues. The germline CDR1 and CDR2 sequences are MNHNY and SVGAGI (reference sequence). The CDR3 is CAAGDRINSPLHF. The CDR3 nucleotides are TGTGCCGCCGGAGACCGGATTAATTCACCCCTCCACTTT.

The V and J genes are TRBV7-2 and TRBJ2-2; TRBD1 might be the D (5 bases). The CDR3 spans 13 residues. Germline CDR1 is SGHTA and CDR2 is FQGNSA. The V end lost 5 bases, the J end lost 4 bases, and 8 bases lay between the germline ends. In DNA form, the CDR3 reads TGTGCCAGCAGCACGACAGTCACCGGGGAGCTGTTTTTT. Translated: CASSTTVTGELFF.

The chain is built from TRBV6-2 or TRBV6-3 and TRBJ2-7, with D perhaps TRBD1 (5 bases). With 4 bases removed from V and 3 bases from J, the gap between germline ends came to 22 bases. In germline, CDR1 is MNHEY, CDR2 SVGEGT. The CDR3 extends over 17 amino acids. The chain's CDR3 is CASSSTFRGLDLYEQYF. In nucleotides, the CDR3 is TGTGCCAGCAGTTCGACCTTTAGGGGATTAGATCTCTACGAGCAGTACTTC.